What follows are 28 T cell receptor beta chains derived from one specimen sequenced in a study of post-analysis software for immune sequencing data. Study outcomes and limitations: Compared with controls, patients had more of about five TRBV segments, including TRBV5-6, TRBV5-1 and TRBV20-1.

These receptors' antigens are unknown. The TCR beta cDNA libraries contained unique molecular identifiers. TCRdb reprocessed the PCR reads via MiXCR and lists one record per CDR3 protein. This table has 350,000 to 500,000 distinct CDR3 sequences, approximately 37% appearing once. What was sequenced was blood. The receptor set was obtained from a girl under 10 years old with multiple sclerosis.

The chain is built from TRBV7-2 and TRBJ1-1; 7 bases are shared with TRBD1. Germline-derived CDR1 and CDR2 are SGHTA and FQGNSA. V was clipped by 9 bases and J by 5 bases; unmatched bases: 12. This CDR3 spans 14 amino acids. The CDR3 DNA reads as TGTGCCAGTCACCCGACAGGGTTTGCGACTGAAGCTTTCTTT. It is translated as CASHPTGFATEAFF. Filled out from reference TRBV7-2 and TRBJ1-1, the complete variable domain reads GAGVSQSPSNKVTEKGKDVELRCDPISGHTALYWYRQSLGQGLEFLIYFQGNSAPDKSGLPSDRFSAERTGGSVSTLTIQRTQQEDSAVYLCASHPTGFATEAFFGQGTRLTVV.

This clonotype was counted a few times. This chain uses TRBV5-6 with TRBJ2-1; 10 nucleotides align to TRBD1. TRBJ2-7 explains the end of the DNA better; the J call may be wrong. The CDR3 runs 16 residues. Per germline, CDR1 SGHDT and CDR2 YYEEEE. CDR3 nucleotide sequence: TGTGCCAGCAGCTTGGTCGACAGGGGGCCCTACAATGAGCAGTACTTC. Protein: CASSLVDRGPYNEQYF.

The chain employs TRBV28 and TRBJ1-1; possible D gene TRBD1, 5 bases. This CDR3 is 16 amino acids long. The V end was cut by 3 bases, the J end by 4 bases, with 18 bases between. Looked up from germline, CDR1 is MDHEN and CDR2 is SYDVKM. The CDR3 bases are TGTGCCAGCAGTTTCCAGGGCGGGAAGGATGGCACTGAAGCTTTCTTT. Protein sequence: CASSFQGGKDGTEAFF.

A few counts support this clonotype. The CDR3 DNA is TGTGCCAGCAGTTTGACCCAGGGAGGGCCGTTTGGCTACACCTTC. Translating it yields CASSLTQGGPFGYTF. V and J are TRBV28 and TRBJ1-2, with a tentative D call TRBD1 (5 bases). V lost 3 bases to trimming and J lost 7 bases, with 18 bases between them. From germline, CDR1 is MDHEN and CDR2 SYDVKM. The CDR3 spans 15 residues.

This clonotype has only a few counts. The chain is built from TRBV9 and TRBJ2-5, with D possibly matching TRBD1 (6 bases). The V end lost 0 bases, the J end lost 4 bases, and 10 bases lay between the germline ends. CDR1 is SGDLS, CDR2 YYNGEE, per germline. This CDR3 has 14 residues. The CDR3 region is CASSVARQAETQYF. For the CDR3, the DNA is TGTGCCAGCAGCGTAGCTAGACAGGCAGAGACCCAGTACTTC.

About this clonotype: One end of the junction varies from germline; a read error may be responsible. V and J are TRBV12-3 or TRBV12-4 and TRBJ2-3; D call uncertain. CDR3 length equals 12 residues. CDR3 sequence reads: CASSPQTDAQYF. The CDR3 DNA is TGTGCCAGCAGTCCGCAAACAGATGCGCAGTATTTT.

This clonotype appeared a few times. V is TRBV7-8 and J is TRBJ1-4; D gene uncertain. Trimming shortened V by 5 bases and J by 0 bases, and 13 bases separated the two germline ends. Germline V gives CDR1 SGHVS, CDR2 FQNEAQ. The CDR3 loop spans 16 amino acids. CDR3 residues: CASSARRIATNEKLFF. As DNA, the CDR3 is TGTGCCAGCAGCGCGAGAAGGATTGCAACTAATGAAAAACTGTTTTTT.

The chain has TRBV7-2 and TRBJ1-4, with D possibly matching TRBD1 (5 bases). The V end was cut by 5 bases, the J end by 8 bases, with 21 bases between. The CDR3 is 16 residues long. CDR1 and CDR2 from the germline V gene are SGHTA and FQGNSA. The CDR3 reads CASSDYPRELREKLFF. The CDR3 coding sequence is TGTGCCAGCAGCGATTACCCCAGGGAGCTACGGGAAAAACTGTTTTTT.

This chain connects TRBV20-1 to TRBJ2-7; TRBD2 aligns across 11 bases. Trimming removed 8 bases from V and 5 bases from J; junction bases left unmatched: 8. CDR3 size: 13 residues. CDR1 is DFQATT and CDR2 is SNEGSKA in the germline V gene (reference sequence). CDR3 sequence: CSFARLAGNEQYF. The CDR3 DNA is TGCAGTTTCGCCAGACTAGCGGGAAACGAGCAGTACTTC.

This clonotype has a handful of counts. The V gene is TRBV4-1, the J gene TRBJ1-2, with unresolved D. Trimming took off 0 bases at V and 11 bases at J, with 13 bases between the two ends. CDR1 is MGHRA, CDR2 YSYEKL, per germline. The CDR3 runs to 13 residues. The CDR3 region has the DNA TGCGCCAGCAGCCAAGACGGGGATAGGCGTTACACCTTC. This sequence encodes CASSQDGDRRYTF.

The rearrangement uses TRBV28 and TRBJ2-1; 7 bases are shared with TRBD1. CDR1 is MDHEN, CDR2 SYDVKM, per germline. The CDR3 has 14 amino acids. Trimming removed 7 bases from V and 7 bases from J; junction bases left unmatched: 10. DNA of the CDR3: TGTGCCAGCACCTACAGGGGCGGCCGTAATGAGCAGTTCTTC. It yields the protein CASTYRGGRNEQFF.

The sample holds a few counts of this clonotype. The chain carries TRBV11-2 and TRBJ2-1, with TRBD2 identical over 10 bases. CDR3 length equals 14 residues. With V trimmed by 4 bases and J by 6 bases, 3 bases remained unmatched. CDR1 is SGHAT, CDR2 FQNNGV, per germline. The chain's CDR3 is CASSWRTSGNEQFF. The CDR3 nucleotides read TGTGCCAGCAGCTGGAGGACTAGCGGCAATGAGCAGTTCTTC.

This clonotype has only a few counts. The chain couples TRBV5-4 to TRBJ1-2, with TRBD1 as a possible D gene (5 bases). The CDR3 sequence is 14 residues long. Germline CDR1 is SGHNT and CDR2 is YYREEE (reference sequence). The V and J ends lost 4 bases and 5 bases respectively, with 15 bases between them. The CDR3 is CASSAGTGPYGYTF. For the CDR3, the DNA is TGTGCCAGCAGCGCCGGTACAGGTCCATATGGCTACACCTTC.

This clonotype turned up a few times. The chain has TRBV6-5 and TRBJ2-3; 15 nucleotides align to TRBD2. Per germline, CDR1 MNHEY and CDR2 SVGAGI. The CDR3 length is 19 residues. The ends lost 2 bases at V and 0 bases at J; junction bases unmatched: 6. This chain's CDR3 is CASSYRGTSGGISTDTQYF. CDR3 in DNA: TGTGCCAGCAGTTACCGCGGGACTAGCGGGGGGATCAGCACAGATACGCAGTATTTT.

The table lists this clonotype with a few counts. The chain uses TRBV20-1 and TRBJ1-1; no clear D gene. Trimming removed 0 bases from V and 1 base from J, with 6 bases in between. The CDR3 consists of 13 residues. Germline lookup yields CDR1 DFQATT and CDR2 SNEGSKA (reference sequence). The CDR3: CSAREPTNTEAFF. CDR3 nucleotide sequence: TGCAGTGCTAGAGAGCCAACGAACACTGAAGCTTTCTTT.

The rearrangement links TRBV10-3 to TRBJ2-7; TRBD1 agrees at 8 bases. CDR1 ENHRY and CDR2 SYGVKD come from the germline V gene. The CDR3 spans 15 residues. With 4 bases clipped from V and 3 bases from J, the junction kept 8 bases outside the gene matches. CDR3 residues: CAISGTRDRHYEQYF. Here the CDR3 DNA reads TGTGCCATCAGTGGGACCCGGGACAGGCACTACGAGCAGTACTTC.

This clonotype was counted at least ten times. The chain carries TRBV6-1 and TRBJ2-1, with TRBD2 matching 8 bases. The ends lost 6 bases at V and 4 bases at J; junction bases unmatched: 8. CDR1 is MNHNS, CDR2 SASEGT, per germline. This CDR3 spans 15 amino acids. This CDR3 is CASSLSGGAYNEQFF. CDR3 nucleotides: TGTGCCAGCAGCCTCTCGGGGGGGGCATACAATGAGCAGTTCTTC.

The gene calls are TRBV18 and TRBJ2-1; D remains ambiguous. The germline V gene encodes CDR1 KGHSH and CDR2 LQKENI. With 4 bases removed from V and 9 bases from J, the gap between germline ends came to 19 bases. The CDR3 is made up of 15 amino acids. CDR3 loop: CASSLADGRSFEQFF. The CDR3 bases are TGTGCCAGCTCACTCGCTGATGGGCGAAGTTTTGAGCAGTTCTTC.

In its sample, this clonotype was seen many times. V gene TRBV20-1 combines with J gene TRBJ2-5, with D possibly being TRBD1 (5 bases). The V and J ends lost 0 bases and 2 bases respectively, with 7 bases between them. Germline values: CDR1 DFQATT, CDR2 SNEGSKA (reference sequence). The CDR3 has 13 residues. CDR3 sequence (DNA): TGCAGTGCTAGAGAAACAGGACAAGAGACCCAGTACTTC. As protein: CSARETGQETQYF.

This CDR3 is CASSFPAGGFETQYF. The CDR3 bases are TGTGCCAGCAGTTTTCCAGCGGGAGGTTTCGAGACCCAGTACTTC. The V and J genes are TRBV12-3 or TRBV12-4 and TRBJ2-7; 9 nucleotides align to TRBD2. The DNA matches TRBJ2-5 better at its end, which makes the J call doubtful. The CDR3 runs to 15 residues.

This clonotype was detected a few times. This rearrangement joins TRBV20-1 to TRBJ2-1; 7 nucleotides line up with TRBD2. Trimming took 0 bases from V and 5 from J; bases not matched to a gene: 7. Germline-derived CDR1 and CDR2 are DFQATT and SNEGSKA (reference sequence). This CDR3 comprises 15 residues. In DNA, the CDR3 is TGCAGTGCTAGAGAGGGCGGGAGAGGTGACAATGAGCAGTTCTTC. This translates into CSAREGGRGDNEQFF.

The V call is TRBV7-3, the J call TRBJ2-1; 9 positions match TRBD2. The V and J ends lost 5 bases and 8 bases, in that order; junction bases with no gene match: 10. The CDR3 covers 15 residues. CDR1 SGHTA and CDR2 FQGTGA come from the germline V gene. In DNA form, the CDR3 reads TGTGCCAGCAGCCCGACCGCGGGGGGGCTGGATGAGCAGTTCTTC. Protein sequence: CASSPTAGGLDEQFF.

The sample holds a few counts of this clonotype. The chain carries TRBV28 and TRBJ2-7; D is perhaps TRBD1 (6 bases). This CDR3 is built from 12 residues. Germline V gives CDR1 MDHEN, CDR2 SYDVKM. The V and J ends lost 11 bases and 1 base respectively, with 12 bases between them. The CDR3 region has the DNA TGTGCCGGCTCGGGACAATCCTACGAGCAGTACTTC. Translating it yields CAGSGQSYEQYF.

This clonotype appeared a few times. The V call is TRBV29-1, the J call TRBJ1-1, with 7 bases fitting TRBD1. The CDR3 is made up of 15 amino acids. Germline V lookup: CDR1 SQVTM, CDR2 ANQGSEA. V was pared by 0 bases and J by 0 bases, with 4 bases of the junction left unmatched. This chain's CDR3 is CSVEDIGTVNTEAFF. CDR3 coding DNA: TGCAGCGTTGAAGATATTGGGACAGTGAACACTGAAGCTTTCTTT.

The chain joins TRBV20-1 to TRBJ2-4; TRBD2 matches 14 bases. Trimming removed 6 bases from V and 0 bases from J; junction bases left unmatched: 7. The length of the CDR3 is 17 residues. Germline V gene data show CDR1 as DFQATT and CDR2 as SNEGSKA (reference sequence). The CDR3 nucleotides read TGCAGTGCCAACGGACTAGCGGGGGGCCCAGCCAAAAACATTCAGTACTTC. Protein: CSANGLAGGPAKNIQYF.

This clonotype was seen a few times. J is TRBJ1-2 and V is TRBV29-1; no clear D gene. The CDR3 extends over 12 amino acids. Germline assignment: CDR1 SQVTM and CDR2 ANQGSEA. Between the trimmed V and J ends, which lost 2 bases and 8 bases, there was a span of 12 bases. As DNA, the CDR3 is TGCAGCGTTGAACAGAATAAGGACGGCTACACCTTC. This codes for CSVEQNKDGYTF. Using reference TRBV29-1 and TRBJ1-2 for the parts outside the CDR3, the full variable domain is SAVISQKPSRDICQRGTSLTIQCQVDSQVTMMFWYRQQPGQSLTLIATANQGSEATYESGFVIDKFPISRPNLTFSTLTVSNMSPEDSSIYLCSVEQNKDGYTFGSGTRLTVV.

V usage is TRBV5-1 and J usage is TRBJ2-7; TRBD1 matches at 12 bases. From germline, CDR1 is SGHRS and CDR2 YFSETQ. The CDR3 spans 16 residues. Trimming removed 1 base from V and 3 bases from J; junction bases left unmatched: 5. The CDR3 is CASSLPGTGGNYEQYF. DNA of the CDR3: TGCGCCAGCAGCTTGCCTGGGACAGGGGGCAACTACGAGCAGTACTTC. Filled out from reference TRBV5-1 and TRBJ2-7, the complete variable domain reads KAGVTQTPRYLIKTRGQQVTLSCSPISGHRSVSWYQQTPGQGLQFLFEYFSETQRNKGNFPGRFSGRQFSNSRSEMNVSTLELGDSALYLCASSLPGTGGNYEQYFGPGTRLTVT.

J is TRBJ1-5 and V is TRBV19; 10 nucleotides line up with TRBD1. V shed 5 bases, J shed 6 bases, and the junction held 1 base outside the gene matches. The CDR3 is 13 residues long. Germline CDR1 reads LNHDA; CDR2 reads SQIVND (reference sequence). The CDR3 coding sequence is TGTGCCAGTAGTGGGACAGGGGTTCAGCCCCAGCATTTT. It specifies CASSGTGVQPQHF.